The following is a T cell receptor beta chain sequence with its context. Its specific antigen is unknown. Base qualities are not at hand, and no much larger clone is one base apart. Whole blood was collected in K2EDTA tubes by collaborating institutions according to the institutions' own protocols. For TCRbeta analysis, collaborators shipped samples as frozen whole blood, isolated PBMCs, or DNA extracted from either of those sample types. This sample was included in a study of blood T cell repertoires in COVID-19 (TCRdb year 2020). The study in broad terms: Samples from collaborators originated in the United States, Italy and Spain and spanned both the acute and convalescent phases of COVID-19. Sample metadata almost always included a de-identified subject ID, COVID-19 status, age in years and sex. The repertoires were released in a freely available public database intended as a resource for research on the immune response to SARS-CoV-2. HLA class I and class II types, where available, came from metadata supplied by the sample provider rather than from assay-based typing. The prospective study material was composed of cDNA or gDNA derived from T cells, B-cell-depleted T cells, or PBMCs. The samples were drawn from the first 160 participants of the ongoing ImmuneRACE study and from more than 1,000 subjects provided by 6 global collaborators. Deeply sampled blood TCRbeta repertoires from subjects exposed to, actively infected with, or recovered from COVID-19 were included in the dataset.

On the study overall, not on this receptor specifically: The amount of clinical and demographic metadata varied by source and participant and was provided uncurated.

TCRbeta CDR3 regions were amplified from genomic DNA using the immunoSEQ Assay, a bias-controlled multiplex PCR. Turning to the authors' computational methods: Nucleated cell counts per sample were estimated from amplification of reference gene primers within the assay. To quantify the absolute abundance of each unique TCRbeta CDR3 rearrangement, sequence reads were collapsed and filtered. For each sample, productive Simpson clonality was calculated by taking the square root of Simpson's diversity index across productive rearrangements. In its TCRdb copy, this immuneACCESS table keeps in-frame sequences only and misses some clones. Where compared with another copy, unresolved V genes explain less than half of these, and the others have no known cause. V, J and clone size derive from that table, while D and trimming were established from the DNA sequence. This sample has approximately 380,000 clones in its table, and around 85% of those were observed once. The top ten clonotypes cover 3.5% to 4% of the sample.

Looking up the germline V gene yields CDR1 SGHRS and CDR2 YFSETQ. The CDR3 spans 16 residues, from the cysteine through the phenylalanine. This entry keeps only the CDR3 DNA: 48 bases, framed from base 1. Trimming leaves V shorter by 0 bases and J shorter by 0 bases, with the junction holding 5 bases beyond the gene matches. The specimen sequenced was peripheral blood. The TCR originated in a woman aged 18-35 years with acute or convalescent COVID-19. This receptor chain uses TRBV5-1 and TRBJ2-7; the central 8 bases match TRBD2. The CDR3 reads CASSLGLAHISYEQYF. The DNA sequence is given as TGCGCCAGCAGCTTGGGACTAGCGCATATCTCCTACGAGCAGTACTTC. The CDR3 plus the reference TRBV5-1 and TRBJ2-7 genes for the other parts give the full variable domain: KAGVTQTPRYLIKTRGQQVTLSCSPISGHRSVSWYQQTPGQGLQFLFEYFSETQRNKGNFPGRFSGRQFSNSRSEMNVSTLELGDSALYLCASSLGLAHISYEQYFGPGTRLTVT.